This TCR beta chain is drawn from a study of tumor and adjacent non-tumor tissue in lung cancer. Whole-study context: Patients were aged roughly 31 to 76, nine to eleven men and a handful of women, stage I to III.

Findings and limits, study-wide: Significantly higher TCR diversity was found in tumor than normal lung.

The template was RNA from unsorted bulk tissue. As concerns this clonotype: Antigen unknown. Since a much larger clone is just one base distant, this may be a read error.

V was shortened by 3 bases and J by 0 bases, with 8 bases between the two germline ends. The CDR3 length is 13 residues. Germline assignment: CDR1 DFQATT and CDR2 SNEGSKA (reference sequence). TCRbeta libraries were built with three rounds of nested PCR, modified from ARM-PCR. TCRdb re-derived calls from the multiplex PCR reads in MiXCR, one entry per CDR3 protein. The table includes about 90,000 distinct CDR3 sequences, around 59% detected once. The sequencing input was lung tumor tissue. The sequence was obtained from an older man with non-small cell lung cancer. J is TRBJ1-1 and V is TRBV20-1; D remains ambiguous. This CDR3 reads CSASKWMNTEAFF. The DNA for the CDR3 is TGCAGTGCTAGTAAATGGATGAACACTGAAGCTTTCTTT.